A selection of T cell receptor beta chains follows, all from one sample in a study of OX40 agonist ivuxolimab in advanced cancers. Sequencing was performed with immunoSEQ multiplex PCR; in TCRdb, only in-frame clones are kept and a portion is missing. The sample contains some 86,000 clones, approximately 92% of which appear only once. The sample here was CD4+ or CD8+ T cells sorted from blood, taken in a trial of the OX40 agonist ivuxolimab. The source is an adult with an advanced solid tumor such as melanoma, head and neck, liver or kidney cancer. Both conserved end residues are trimmed from each CDR3.

J: TRBJ2-6; V: TRBV2; CDR3: ASSEQDVGANVLT
J: TRBJ1-2; V: TRBV5-5; CDR3: ASSLPGANYGYT
J: TRBJ2-2; V: TRBV5-1; CDR3: ASSLRDAGELF
J: TRBJ2-7; V: TRBV19; CDR3: ASSIGFGQGIGTSYEQY
J: TRBJ1-2; V: TRBV5-4; CDR3: ASSLPGGRSGYT
J: TRBJ2-5; V: TRBV7-9; CDR3: ASSLATGATGETQY
J: TRBJ2-1; V: TRBV7-9; CDR3: ASSPGRQGKF
J: TRBJ2-5; V: TRBV6-1; CDR3: ASSGRTGTQETQY
J: TRBJ2-1; V: TRBV7-7; CDR3: ASSHLRGNEQF
J: TRBJ2-5; V: TRBV5-1; CDR3: ASSHSQETQY
J: TRBJ2-1; V: TRBV6-5; CDR3: ASRRIDYNEQF
J: TRBJ2-1; V: TRBV28; CDR3: ASSSIAGGRNEQF
J: TRBJ2-5; V: TRBV10-1; CDR3: ASSLGLAGETQY
J: TRBJ2-1; V: TRBV7-2; CDR3: ASSFRGGLAGYEQF
J: TRBJ1-3; V: TRBV6-1; CDR3: ASSEDVDNSGNTIY
J: TRBJ2-5; V: TRBV28; CDR3: ASNERETQY
J: TRBJ2-2; V: TRBV28; CDR3: ATRTGGVVGELF
J: TRBJ1-5; V: TRBV7-2; CDR3: ASSQTRGSNQPQH
J: TRBJ2-5; V: TRBV7-3; CDR3: ASSFGKGSQETQY
J: TRBJ2-5; V: TRBV7-9; CDR3: ASSLAGVKETQY
J: TRBJ2-7; V: TRBV5-5; CDR3: ASSPRTGWFSVEQY
J: TRBJ2-7; V: TRBV5-1; CDR3: ASSGGTADSYEQY
J: TRBJ1-2; V: TRBV5-4; CDR3: ASSLGGASYGYT
J: TRBJ2-3; V: TRBV4-1; CDR3: ASSQSLSTDTQY
J: TRBJ1-1; V: TRBV2; CDR3: ASSTGRGRTEAF
J: TRBJ2-1; V: TRBV2; CDR3: ASSVTRGPFNEQF
J: TRBJ1-2; V: TRBV28; CDR3: ASSFGSENYGYT
J: TRBJ1-2; V: TRBV25-1; CDR3: ASSWGLGYT
J: TRBJ2-1; V: TRBV25-1; CDR3: ASSEYDFNFYNEQF
J: TRBJ2-1; V: TRBV18; CDR3: ASSPDLTDSNEQF
J: TRBJ2-7; V: TRBV6-6; CDR3: ASSWTTGGSEQY
J: TRBJ1-6; V: TRBV29-1; CDR3: SVRAREYSPLH
J: TRBJ2-5; V: TRBV7-7; CDR3: ASSALTGVETQY
J: TRBJ2-7; V: TRBV7-8; CDR3: ASSLGQFSYEQY
J: TRBJ2-7; V: TRBV28; CDR3: ASSFLTSPDYEQY
J: TRBJ2-5; V: TRBV2; CDR3: ASSDTSVPQETQY
J: TRBJ2-5; V: TRBV5-1; CDR3: ASSLGGGTETQY
J: TRBJ2-5; V: TRBV18; CDR3: ASSPPQGIGETQY
J: TRBJ1-4; V: TRBV30; CDR3: AWSVGDRGVGEKLF
J: TRBJ1-4; V: TRBV6-5; CDR3: ASKGTGEKLF
J: TRBJ2-4; V: TRBV2; CDR3: ASSEGIQY
J: TRBJ2-7; V: TRBV10-3; CDR3: ATHPTETYEQY
J: TRBJ1-1; V: TRBV29-1; CDR3: SVAQGGGGLNTEAF
J: TRBJ2-3; V: TRBV5-4; CDR3: ASSPPQRAGDTQY
J: TRBJ2-3; V: TRBV4-1; CDR3: ASSQARTGGFTDTQY
J: TRBJ2-3; V: TRBV5-1; CDR3: ASSLRERGGTDTQY
J: TRBJ2-1; V: TRBV27; CDR3: ASSLFHSGQPNNEQF
J: TRBJ2-5; V: TRBV7-9; CDR3: ASSFLRSSPQETQY
J: TRBJ2-1; V: TRBV7-8; CDR3: ASRFGTSGQSSYNEQF
J: TRBJ2-5; V: TRBV29-1; CDR3: SYCGAQETQY
J: TRBJ2-2; V: TRBV18; CDR3: ASSPRTGELF